Detailed here is one T cell receptor beta chain. What it recognizes is unknown. The sample originates from a study of T cell responses to AZD1222 COVID-19 vaccine. Profiling relied on immunoSEQ multiplex PCR, and the TCRdb table lists in-frame clones only, not all of them. Found here are about 200,000 clones, over 80% of them singletons; the top ten hold approximately 1.3%. Study-wide results and limits: Repertoires were sampled only after the peak T cell response. Just five or six AZD1222 recipients were seropositive at baseline.

Germline CDR1 is KGHSH and CDR2 is LQKENI. There are 15 residues in the CDR3. Trimming removed 2 bases from V and 3 bases from J; junction bases left unmatched: 6. The rearrangement uses TRBV18 and TRBJ2-7, with 8 bases identical to TRBD1. The sequence derives from an adult in good health. Here the sequenced sample was peripheral blood, taken on day 0 of AZD1222 vaccination. The CDR3 is CASSPTGQEFYEQYF. Here the CDR3 DNA reads TGTGCCAGCTCACCAACGGGACAGGAGTTCTACGAGCAGTACTTC.